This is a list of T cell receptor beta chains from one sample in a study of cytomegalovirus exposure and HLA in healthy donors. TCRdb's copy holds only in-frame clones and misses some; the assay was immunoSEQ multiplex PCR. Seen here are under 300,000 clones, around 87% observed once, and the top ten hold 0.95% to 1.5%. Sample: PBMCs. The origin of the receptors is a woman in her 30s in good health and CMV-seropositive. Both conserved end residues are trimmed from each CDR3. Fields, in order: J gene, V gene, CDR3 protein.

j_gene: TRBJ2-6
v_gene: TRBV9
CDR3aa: ASRQDSGANVLT

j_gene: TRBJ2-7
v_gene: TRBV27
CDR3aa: ANPRDSMLPYEQY

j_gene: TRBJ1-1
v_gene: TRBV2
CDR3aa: ASTRQVMNTEAF

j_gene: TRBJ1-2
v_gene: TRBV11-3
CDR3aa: ASSLVQGAGYT

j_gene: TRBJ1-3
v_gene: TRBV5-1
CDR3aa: ASSFVLGGSGNTIY

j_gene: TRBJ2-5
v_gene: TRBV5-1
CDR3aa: ASSLTGGQETQY

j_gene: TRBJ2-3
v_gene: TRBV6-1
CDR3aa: ASSEMVHSGASTDTQY

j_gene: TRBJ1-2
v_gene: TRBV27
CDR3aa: ASSLFPGSYGYT

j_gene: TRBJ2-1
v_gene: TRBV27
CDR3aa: ASWEGGSYNEQF

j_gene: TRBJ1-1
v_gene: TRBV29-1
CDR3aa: SVVRDTEAF

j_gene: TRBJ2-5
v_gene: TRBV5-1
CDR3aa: ASSFGTSGSGETQY

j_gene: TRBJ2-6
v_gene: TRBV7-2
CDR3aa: ASSLFGGVSGANVLT

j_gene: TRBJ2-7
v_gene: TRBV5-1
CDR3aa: ASSFLTGSEQY

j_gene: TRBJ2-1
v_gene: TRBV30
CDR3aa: AWSRTSVRYNEQF

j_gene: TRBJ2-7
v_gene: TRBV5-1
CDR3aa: ASSDSGTGIYEQY

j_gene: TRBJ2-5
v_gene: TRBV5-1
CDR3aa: ASSLPPGSWETQY

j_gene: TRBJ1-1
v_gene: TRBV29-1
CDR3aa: SASTGENTEAF

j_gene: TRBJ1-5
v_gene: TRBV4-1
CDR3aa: ASSRQGSNQPQH

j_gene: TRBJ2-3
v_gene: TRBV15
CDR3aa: ATSYGTSDTTDTQY

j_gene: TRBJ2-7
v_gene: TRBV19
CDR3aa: ASSTTGFHEQY

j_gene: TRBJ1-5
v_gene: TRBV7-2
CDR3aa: ASSPRTGDQPQH

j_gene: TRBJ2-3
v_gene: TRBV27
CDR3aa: ASSRQGSDTQY

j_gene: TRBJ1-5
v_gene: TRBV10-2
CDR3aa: ASSESGGWNQPQH